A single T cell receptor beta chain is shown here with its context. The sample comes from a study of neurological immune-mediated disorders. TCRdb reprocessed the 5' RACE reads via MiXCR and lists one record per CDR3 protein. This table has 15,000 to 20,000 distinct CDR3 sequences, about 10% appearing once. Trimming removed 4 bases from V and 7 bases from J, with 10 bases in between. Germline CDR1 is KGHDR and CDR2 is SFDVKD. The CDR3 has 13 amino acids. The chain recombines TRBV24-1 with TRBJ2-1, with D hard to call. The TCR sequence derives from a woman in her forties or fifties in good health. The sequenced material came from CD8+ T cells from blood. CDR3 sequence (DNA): TGTGCCACCAGTGAAAGGTCCAGGAATGAGCAGTTCTTC. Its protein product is CATSERSRNEQFF.